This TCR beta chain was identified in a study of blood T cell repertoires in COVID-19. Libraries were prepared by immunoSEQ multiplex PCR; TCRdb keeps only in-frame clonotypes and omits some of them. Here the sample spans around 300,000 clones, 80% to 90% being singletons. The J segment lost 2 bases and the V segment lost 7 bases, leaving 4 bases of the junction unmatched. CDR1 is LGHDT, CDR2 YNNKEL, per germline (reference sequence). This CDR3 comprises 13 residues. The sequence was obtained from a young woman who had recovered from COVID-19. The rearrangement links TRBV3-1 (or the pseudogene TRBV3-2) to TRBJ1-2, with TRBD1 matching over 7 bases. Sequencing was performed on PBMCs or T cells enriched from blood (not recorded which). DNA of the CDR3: TGTGCCAGCACCCCGACAGGGAACTATGGCTACACCTTC. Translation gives CASTPTGNYGYTF.